The 17 T cell receptor beta chains below were found in one sample sequenced in a study of T-cell memory formation after mild COVID-19. One entry per CDR3 protein, called by TCRdb with MiXCR from the 5' RACE reads. The data show tens of thousands of distinct CDR3 sequences, approximately 12% seen once. Input material: PBMCs or a T cell subset sorted from them (not recorded which). These receptors came from a man aged 18 to 35 who had mild COVID-19 (a few samples of this study predate the infection). Cell type and time point are not known.

In DNA form, the CDR3 reads TGTGCCAGCAGCCATGGGGACATGAGCACTGAAGCTTTCTTT. Protein sequence: CASSHGDMSTEAFF. The rearrangement links TRBV5-6 to TRBJ1-1; D is possibly TRBD1 (6 bases). V lost 4 bases to trimming and J lost 4 bases, with 14 bases between them. The CDR3 is 14 amino acids. CDR1 and CDR2 from the germline V gene are SGHDT and YYEEEE.

This clonotype was recorded a few times. This chain connects TRBV6-6 to TRBJ2-2; 7 bases line up with TRBD1. CDR3 length equals 15 residues. The trim removed 6 bases at V and 6 bases at J, leaving 10 bases unmatched. Germline V CDR1 and CDR2: MNHNY, SVGAGI (reference sequence). CDR3 residues: CASRRDRAMAGELFF. The DNA of the CDR3 is TGTGCCAGCAGACGGGACAGAGCCATGGCCGGGGAGCTGTTTTTT.

This clonotype was counted at least ten times. This chain connects TRBV6-6 to TRBJ1-1, with TRBD1 identical over 7 bases. There are 14 residues in the CDR3. Germline V gene sequence: CDR1 MNHNY, CDR2 SVGAGI (reference sequence). The V and J ends lost 3 bases and 4 bases, in that order; junction bases with no gene match: 5. CDR3 amino acids: CASSYQGGGTEAFF. The CDR3 nucleotides read TGTGCCAGCAGTTATCAGGGGGGAGGCACTGAAGCTTTCTTT.

The chain links TRBV10-2 to TRBJ1-2; D remains unclear. Trimming stripped 4 bases from V and 5 bases from J, with 14 bases between. The CDR3 runs 14 residues. Germline V gene data show CDR1 as WSHSY and CDR2 as SAAADI. This CDR3 reads CASSAGLDWYGYTF. In nucleotides, the CDR3 is TGCGCCAGCAGTGCTGGATTAGATTGGTATGGCTACACCTTC.

V usage is TRBV7-8 and J usage is TRBJ1-1, with D tentatively TRBD1 (5 bases). Deletions cut 5 bases from V and 6 bases from J, with 19 bases between. Germline lookup yields CDR1 SGHVS and CDR2 FQNEAQ. This CDR3 has 15 residues. CDR3 residues: CASSRREGQGAEAFF. For the CDR3, the DNA is TGTGCCAGCAGCCGCCGGGAGGGCCAAGGGGCTGAAGCTTTCTTT.

This rearrangement joins TRBV4-1 to TRBJ2-1; D is perhaps TRBD2 (7 bases). There are 17 residues in the CDR3. Germline CDR1 is MGHRA and CDR2 is YSYEKL. V was cut by 0 bases and J by 0 bases, with 12 bases left in between. The CDR3 sequence is CASSQDGGGLSYNEQFF. The CDR3 DNA reads TGCGCCAGCAGCCAAGATGGCGGGGGCCTCTCCTACAATGAGCAGTTCTTC.

CDR3 in DNA: TGCAGTGCTCCAGGGGATAGCACAGATACGCAGTATTTT. Translation gives CSAPGDSTDTQYF. The V call is TRBV20-1, the J call TRBJ2-3; D is perhaps TRBD1 (6 bases). The V gene lost 5 bases and the J gene lost 0 bases, with 9 bases spanning the gap. This CDR3 contains 13 residues. Germline CDR1 reads DFQATT; CDR2 reads SNEGSKA (reference sequence).

This clonotype was detected only a few times. The V call is TRBV6-5, the J call TRBJ2-6, with a tentative D call TRBD1 (5 bases). V was clipped by 2 bases and J by 2 bases, with 7 bases between them. This CDR3 contains 15 residues. CDR1 is MNHEY and CDR2 is SVGAGI in the germline V gene. CDR3 nucleotide sequence: TGTGCCAGCAGTTACAGGGGAACTGGGGCCAACGTCCTGACTTTC. Translated: CASSYRGTGANVLTF.

In this sample, this clonotype turned up many times. The chain couples TRBV12-3 or TRBV12-4 to TRBJ2-3, with 9 bases fitting TRBD1. The CDR3 extends over 11 amino acids. Trimming at V came to 10 bases and at J to 9 bases, leaving 5 bases not matched to a gene. The CDR3 bases are TGTGCCACGGACAGGGGACGGACGCAGTATTTT. This translates into CATDRGRTQYF.

In this sample, this clonotype turned up a few times. The genes are TRBV7-2 and TRBJ1-4; 8 positions agree with TRBD1. This CDR3 region has 13 residues. Losses at the gene ends were 5 bases for V and 11 bases for J; bases not matched to a gene: 7. In germline, CDR1 is SGHTA, CDR2 FQGNSA. CDR3: CASSLGTGGKLFF. The CDR3 DNA is TGTGCCAGCAGCCTCGGGACAGGCGGGAAACTGTTTTTT.

This clonotype has just a few counts. The V and J genes are TRBV20-1 and TRBJ1-5; 7 nucleotides agree with TRBD1. The CDR3 is 14 amino acids. J gave up 2 bases and V 5 bases, and 6 bases lay outside the gene matches. The V gene's germline CDR1 is DFQATT and CDR2 SNEGSKA (reference sequence). The CDR3 sequence: CSAPRQGGNQPQHF. The CDR3 DNA reads as TGCAGTGCTCCCAGACAGGGCGGCAATCAGCCCCAGCATTTT.

This clonotype was detected ten times or more. V usage is TRBV7-3 and J usage is TRBJ2-1; 10 bases match TRBD2. The V and J ends lost 4 bases and 4 bases, in that order; junction bases with no gene match: 4. CDR1 and CDR2 (germline): SGHTA, FQGTGA. CDR3 size: 15 residues. CDR3: CASSSSGGLYNEQFF. In DNA form, the CDR3 reads TGTGCCAGCAGCTCTAGCGGGGGCCTTTACAATGAGCAGTTCTTC.

The rearrangement joins TRBV20-1 to TRBJ1-1; D remains ambiguous. The V end lost 0 bases, the J end lost 4 bases, and 9 bases lay between the germline ends. Germline V CDR1 and CDR2: DFQATT, SNEGSKA (reference sequence). CDR3 length equals 13 residues. Written as DNA, the CDR3 is TGCAGTGCTAGAGATGGGAAAGGCACTGAAGCTTTCTTT. Translated: CSARDGKGTEAFF.

The chain combines TRBV6-6 with TRBJ1-1; possibly TRBD1 for D (6 bases). Germline values: CDR1 MNHNY, CDR2 SVGAGI (reference sequence). The CDR3 spans 14 residues. V lost 2 bases and J 4 bases, leaving 11 bases between the germline ends. This chain's CDR3 is CASSYTQGITEAFF. The CDR3 DNA reads TGTGCCAGCAGTTACACTCAGGGGATCACTGAAGCTTTCTTT.

This clonotype was seen many times. The chain employs TRBV5-1 and TRBJ1-6; D gene unclear. V was shortened by 1 base and J by 8 bases, with 7 bases between the two germline ends. Per germline, CDR1 SGHRS and CDR2 YFSETQ. The CDR3 extends over 13 amino acids. CDR3 sequence reads: CASSLKADSPLHF. CDR3 DNA: TGCGCCAGCAGCTTGAAGGCAGATTCACCCCTCCACTTT.

The chain couples TRBV4-1 to TRBJ2-7; TRBD1 is a possible D gene (6 bases). The germline gives CDR1 MGHRA, CDR2 YSYEKL. V was trimmed by 4 bases and J by 3 bases, leaving 10 bases between them. The CDR3 length is 13 residues. The CDR3 DNA follows: TGCGCCAGCAGCCTTAGGGACATCTACGAGCAGTACGTC. Its translation is CASSLRDIYEQYV.

This clonotype was seen ten or more times. The V and J genes are TRBV6-5 and TRBJ2-7; TRBD1 matches 11 bases. Trimming cost V 0 bases and J 5 bases; bases outside gene matches: 3. The CDR3 runs to 15 residues. Germline CDR1 reads MNHEY; CDR2 reads SVGAGI. The CDR3 sequence is CASSYSGTGGDEQYF. As DNA, the CDR3 is TGTGCCAGCAGTTACTCGGGGACAGGGGGTGACGAGCAGTACTTC.